This passage covers 28 T cell receptor beta chains from one sample sequenced in a study of T cell repertoires in cytomegalovirus infection. Each CDR3 protein gets one entry after TCRdb re-called the reads with MiXCR. This table holds roughly 720,000 distinct CDR3 sequences, 35% to 40% found once. Specimen: PBMCs. Every receptor here comes from a human donor in good health (CMV status not recorded). Some clones in this sample may be carry-over from other donors' samples.

This clonotype has just a few counts. V gene TRBV28 combines with J gene TRBJ1-5, with a weak D call TRBD1 (6 bases). Germline V gene lookup returns CDR1 MDHEN and CDR2 SYDVKM. The CDR3 is made up of 15 amino acids. The V and J ends lost 4 bases and 2 bases respectively, with 12 bases between them. The CDR3 coding sequence is TGTGCCAGCAGTTCTGCAGGGGAGGGCAATCAGCCCCAGCATTTT. Translation: CASSSAGEGNQPQHF.

As regards this clonotype: A much larger clone is a single base away; this may be a read error. V and J are TRBV11-1 and TRBJ2-2; no definite D call. The CDR3 spans 14 residues. V shed 2 bases and J shed 4 bases, with 8 bases lying between them. Per the germline V gene, CDR1 is SGHAT and CDR2 is FQDESV (reference sequence). The CDR3 DNA is TGTGCCAGCAGCTTATTATTGAGCACCGGGGAGCTGTTTTTT. It is translated as CASSLLLSTGELFF. Full variable domain (outside the CDR3, taken from reference TRBV11-1 and TRBJ2-2): EAEVAQSPRYKITEKSQAVAFWCDPISGHATLYWYRQILGQGPELLVQFQDESVVDDSQLPKDRFSAERLKGVDSTLKIQPAELGDSAMYLCASSLLLSTGELFFGEGSRLTVL.

In this sample, this clonotype turned up a few times. The rearrangement uses TRBV6-2 or TRBV6-3 and TRBJ2-1; D call uncertain. From germline, CDR1 is MNHEY and CDR2 SVGEGT. Trimming removed 4 bases at V and 6 bases at J, with 13 bases between. There are 14 residues in the CDR3. The CDR3 bases are TGTGCCAGCAGTTTAGGAGCCTTGTCCAATGAGCAGTTCTTC. Amino acids: CASSLGALSNEQFF.

This clonotype came up a few times. The chain joins TRBV7-2 to TRBJ2-3, with D unclear. Germline V lookup: CDR1 SGHTA, CDR2 FQGNSA. The length of the CDR3 is 14 residues. The ends were cut back, 1 base at V and 1 base at J, with 6 bases in the middle. CDR3 sequence reads: CASSLGYGTDTQYF. Here the CDR3 DNA reads TGTGCCAGCAGCTTAGGATACGGCACAGATACGCAGTATTTT.

This clonotype was seen more than once but under ten times. This rearrangement joins TRBV27 to TRBJ2-2, with 14 nucleotides matching TRBD2. The CDR3 spans 17 residues. Germline CDR1 reads MNHEY; CDR2 reads SMNVEV (reference sequence). The J segment lost 7 bases and the V segment lost 4 bases, leaving 8 bases of the junction unmatched. The CDR3 protein is CASSSHGTSGRIGELFF. In DNA, the CDR3 is TGTGCCAGCAGTTCCCACGGGACTAGCGGGAGAATCGGGGAGCTGTTTTTT.

This clonotype was recorded only once. The chain carries TRBV29-1 and TRBJ1-2; the D gene is possibly TRBD1 (6 bases). Trimming shortened V by 5 bases and J by 0 bases, and 10 bases separated the two germline ends. CDR3 length: 13 residues. CDR1 is SQVTM, CDR2 ANQGSEA, per germline. CDR3 sequence reads: CSVPGQPNYGYTF. CDR3 sequence (DNA): TGCAGCGTTCCCGGACAGCCTAACTATGGCTACACCTTC.

This clonotype has more than one count but fewer than ten. The chain carries TRBV10-3 and TRBJ2-7; 9 bases line up with TRBD1. Germline values: CDR1 ENHRY, CDR2 SYGVKD. This CDR3 contains 14 residues. V was pared by 7 bases and J by 3 bases, with 7 bases of the junction left unmatched. The DNA of the CDR3 is TGTGCCATCACAGACGCGACAGGGGGCTACGAGCAGTACTTC. The encoded protein is CAITDATGGYEQYF.

Concerning this clonotype itself: An end of the junction does not agree with germline; a read error may underlie this. The chain recombines TRBV6-5 with TRBJ2-1; TRBD1 or TRBD2 may be the D gene (5 bases each). The CDR3 contains 13 residues. CDR1 is MNHEY, CDR2 SVGAGI, per germline. CDR3 amino acids: CASGTILSNEKFF. The CDR3, as DNA: TGTGCCAGCGGGACCATCCTTTCCAATGAGAAGTTCTTC.

This clonotype was observed a few times. J is TRBJ2-5 and V is TRBV4-1; D gene ambiguous. This CDR3 is 15 amino acids long. With 0 bases removed from V and 5 bases from J, the gap between germline ends came to 13 bases. Germline CDR1 reads MGHRA; CDR2 reads YSYEKL. CDR3 nucleotide sequence: TGCGCCAGCAGCCAAGACCGTGGAGAATCTGAGACCCAGTACTTC. Protein product: CASSQDRGESETQYF.

This clonotype has just one count. The chain links TRBV12-3 or TRBV12-4 to TRBJ1-5; 7 bases line up with TRBD1. The V gene end was trimmed by 2 bases and the J gene end by 1 base; junction bases not matched to a gene: 2. This CDR3 comprises 15 residues. CDR3 nucleotide sequence: TGTGCCAGCAGTTTACAGACAGGGAGCAATCAGCCCCAGCATTTT. Its translation is CASSLQTGSNQPQHF.

The chain employs TRBV7-3 and TRBJ1-2; D call uncertain. The CDR3 has 15 residues. Between the trimmed V and J ends, which lost 2 bases and 5 bases, there was a span of 15 bases. The germline V gene has CDR1 SGHTA and CDR2 FQGTGA. Here the CDR3 reads CASSLAEGSRYGYTF. The CDR3, as DNA: TGTGCCAGCAGCTTAGCGGAGGGATCTAGGTATGGCTACACCTTC.

The V gene is TRBV6-5, the J gene TRBJ1-6; perhaps TRBD1 as D (6 bases). This CDR3 region has 16 residues. V dropped 2 bases and J dropped 9 bases, with 17 bases sitting between them. Germline values: CDR1 MNHEY, CDR2 SVGAGI. CDR3 protein: CASSYTYRAGGSPLHF. CDR3 sequence (DNA): TGTGCCAGCAGTTACACCTACAGGGCCGGGGGTTCACCCCTCCACTTT.

This rearrangement joins TRBV18 to TRBJ2-3; 8 nucleotides align to TRBD1. Germline CDR1 KGHSH, CDR2 LQKENI. This CDR3 has 19 residues. J gave up 2 bases and V 2 bases, and 15 bases lay outside the gene matches. The CDR3 protein is CASSPFEQGAYGDTDTQYF. CDR3 nucleotides: TGTGCCAGCTCACCATTCGAGCAGGGGGCGTATGGAGACACAGATACGCAGTATTTT.

This clonotype has only a few counts. J is TRBJ2-5 and V is TRBV20-1; 13 bases fit TRBD2. Germline V CDR1 and CDR2: DFQATT, SNEGSKA (reference sequence). The CDR3 runs to 14 residues. Trimming cost V 5 bases and J 2 bases; bases outside gene matches: 2. As DNA, the CDR3 is TGCAGTGCTTCGGGACTAGCGGGACAAGAGACCCAGTACTTC. It codes for CSASGLAGQETQYF.

In this sample, this clonotype turned up many times. V and J are TRBV7-8 and TRBJ1-4; D perhaps matches TRBD1 (5 bases). V lost 0 bases, J lost 8 bases, and 10 bases lay in between. The germline V gene encodes CDR1 SGHVS and CDR2 FQNEAQ. This CDR3 region has 14 residues. The DNA for the CDR3 is TGTGCCAGCAGCTTAGCGGGCAGGGCGGAAAAACTGTTTTTT. It encodes CASSLAGRAEKLFF.

The sample holds a few counts of this clonotype. This chain links TRBV4-1 with TRBJ1-1, with 7 nucleotides matching TRBD1. There are 14 residues in the CDR3. V shed 0 bases and J 5 bases; nucleotides not matched to a gene: 3. CDR1 is MGHRA and CDR2 is YSYEKL in the germline V gene. The CDR3 spells CASSQDPRGTEAFF. In nucleotides, the CDR3 is TGCGCCAGCAGCCAAGATCCCAGGGGGACTGAAGCTTTCTTT.

This clonotype was counted a single time. The V and J genes are TRBV15 and TRBJ2-5; D is possibly TRBD1 or TRBD2 (5 bases each). This CDR3 is built from 14 residues. Germline loops: CDR1 LNHNV, CDR2 YYDKDF (reference sequence). V lost 5 bases and J 4 bases, leaving 14 bases between the germline ends. The CDR3 bases are TGTGCCACCAGCTCAGAGAGGGGATCAGAGACCCAGTACTTC. This sequence encodes CATSSERGSETQYF.

Regarding this clonotype: At one of its ends the junction is not consistent with the germline gene, which may arise from a read error. The chain has TRBV27 and TRBJ2-7, with TRBD2 identical over 14 bases. CDR1 and CDR2 (germline): MNHEY, SMNVEV (reference sequence). The CDR3 extends over 13 amino acids. The DNA of the CDR3 is TGTGCCAGCATGACTAGCGGGAGGGGCGAGCAGTCCTTC. It codes for CASMTSGRGEQSF.

This clonotype occurred a few times. The rearrangement links TRBV4-2 to TRBJ2-5; 14 nucleotides line up with TRBD2. The CDR3 covers 18 residues. The trim removed 1 base at V and 4 bases at J, leaving 8 bases unmatched. Germline assignment: CDR1 LGHNA and CDR2 YNFKEQ. This CDR3 is CASSQVGTSGGGAETQYF. The CDR3 DNA sequence: TGTGCCAGCAGCCAAGTCGGGACTAGCGGGGGAGGAGCAGAGACCCAGTACTTC.

This clonotype came up many times. This CDR3 reads CASTSPGQPLNTEAFF. Here the CDR3 DNA reads TGTGCCAGCACCTCACCCGGACAGCCACTGAACACTGAAGCTTTCTTT. This chain links TRBV7-8 with TRBJ1-1; possible D gene TRBD1, 6 bases. Per germline, CDR1 SGHVS and CDR2 FQNEAQ. The CDR3 is made up of 16 amino acids. The V end lost 7 bases, the J end lost 0 bases, and 18 bases lay between the germline ends.

This clonotype was picked up a small number of times. The chain is built from TRBV7-9 and TRBJ1-2, with a possible D match to TRBD1 (5 bases). Trimming cost V 1 base and J 3 bases, with 9 bases left between them. This CDR3 spans 14 amino acids. The germline gives CDR1 SEHNR, CDR2 FQNEAQ (reference sequence). The CDR3 region is CASSLGAGDYGYTF. In DNA form, the CDR3 reads TGTGCCAGCAGCTTAGGAGCGGGGGACTATGGCTACACCTTC.

This clonotype was observed a few times. This sequence joins TRBV29-1 and TRBJ2-7; TRBD1 aligns across 8 bases. The CDR3 length is 13 residues. Germline-derived CDR1 and CDR2 are SQVTM and ANQGSEA. Trimming removed 6 bases from V and 4 bases from J; junction bases left unmatched: 8. CDR3 sequence: CSVWHRGEYEQYF. The CDR3 coding sequence is TGCAGCGTCTGGCACAGGGGGGAATACGAGCAGTACTTC.

In this sample, this clonotype turned up a few times. CDR3 loop: CASSPYPAAGSGTEAFF. CDR3 in DNA: TGTGCCAGCAGCCCATACCCCGCCGCAGGGTCTGGCACTGAAGCTTTCTTT. The chain employs TRBV7-8 and TRBJ1-1; TRBD1 might be the D (5 bases). Per germline, CDR1 SGHVS and CDR2 FQNEAQ. This CDR3 has 17 amino acids. The V and J ends lost 5 bases and 4 bases respectively, with 23 bases between them.

This clonotype has ten or more counts. The genes are TRBV11-3 and TRBJ2-7, with D hard to call. This CDR3 has 13 amino acids. CDR1 is SGHNT, CDR2 YENEEA, per germline. Trimming shortened V by 1 base and J by 2 bases, and 6 bases separated the two germline ends. The CDR3 sequence is CASSLGPTYEQYF. CDR3 nucleotides: TGTGCCAGCAGCTTAGGGCCAACCTACGAGCAGTACTTC.

As concerns this clonotype: One end of the junction varies from germline; a read error may be responsible. The chain combines TRBV19 with TRBJ1-5; D might be TRBD1 (6 bases). Germline assignment: CDR1 LNHDA and CDR2 SQIVND (reference sequence). The length of the CDR3 is 13 residues. Written as DNA, the CDR3 is TGTGCCTCAAAAGGGCAGGGGAATCATCCCCATCATTTT. Encoded protein: CASKGQGNHPHHF.

As to this clonotype: A much larger clone sits a single nucleotide away, making a read error possible. This chain joins TRBV7-9 and TRBJ1-5; D is perhaps TRBD1 (6 bases). CDR1 and CDR2 from the germline V gene are SEHNR and FQNEAQ (reference sequence). CDR3 length equals 16 residues. CDR3 nucleotide sequence: TGTGCCGGCAGCGAAGGGGGGGGGAATAGCAATCAGCCCCAGCATTTT. Translation: CAGSEGGGNSNQPQHF.

Of note for this clonotype: A single base separates this from a much larger clone, so it may be a read error. The gene calls are TRBV6-8 and TRBJ2-1, with D perhaps TRBD1 (6 bases). CDR3 length: 13 amino acids. The V gene lost 9 bases and the J gene lost 4 bases, with 13 bases spanning the gap. Germline CDR1 reads MNHGY; CDR2 reads SAAAGT. This CDR3 reads CARRGDKYNEQFF. CDR3 in DNA: TGTGCCAGAAGAGGGGACAAGTACAATGAGCAGTTCTTC.

This clonotype was recorded at least ten times. The CDR3 reads CASSLEHNTGELFF. CDR3 nucleotide sequence: TGTGCCAGCAGCTTGGAGCACAACACCGGGGAGCTGTTTTTT. The chain joins TRBV7-8 to TRBJ2-2; D not resolved. From germline, CDR1 is SGHVS and CDR2 FQNEAQ. The CDR3 length is 14 residues. With 3 bases removed from V and 2 bases from J, the gap between germline ends came to 7 bases.